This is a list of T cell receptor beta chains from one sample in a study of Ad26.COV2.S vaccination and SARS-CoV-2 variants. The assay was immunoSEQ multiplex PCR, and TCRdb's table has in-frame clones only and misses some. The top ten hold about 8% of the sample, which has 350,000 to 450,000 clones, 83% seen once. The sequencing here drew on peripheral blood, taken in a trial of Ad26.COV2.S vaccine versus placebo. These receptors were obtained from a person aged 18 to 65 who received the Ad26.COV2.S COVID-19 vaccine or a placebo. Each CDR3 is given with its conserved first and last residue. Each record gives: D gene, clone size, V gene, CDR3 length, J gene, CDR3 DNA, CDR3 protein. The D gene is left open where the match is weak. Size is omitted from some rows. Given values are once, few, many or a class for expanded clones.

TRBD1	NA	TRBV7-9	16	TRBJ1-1	TGTGCCAGCAGCTCCTCCGGGGCAGGGGGGAACACTGAAGCTTTCTTT	CASSSSGAGGNTEAFF
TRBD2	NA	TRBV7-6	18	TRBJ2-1	TGTGCCAGCAGCCCAAGGACTAGCGCCGTTTTCTCCTACAATGAGCAGTTCTTC	CASSPRTSAVFSYNEQFF
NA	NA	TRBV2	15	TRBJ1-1	TGTGCCAGCAGTGGCAGGAGCCGGGGAGGCACTGAAGCTTTCTTT	CASSGRSRGGTEAFF
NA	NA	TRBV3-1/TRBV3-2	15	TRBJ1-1	TGTGCCAGCAGCTCCCAACAGGGATTGAACACTGAAGCTTTCTTT	CASSSQQGLNTEAFF
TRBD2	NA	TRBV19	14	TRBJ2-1	TGTGCCAGTAGTATTCGGAGCGGGAGCATTGAGCAGTTCTTC	CASSIRSGSIEQFF
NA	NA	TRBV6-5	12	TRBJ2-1	TGTGCCAGCAGTTACGACGGGGAGGAACAGTTCTTC	CASSYDGEEQFF
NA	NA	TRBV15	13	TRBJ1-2	TGTGCCACCAGCAGAGATCCAGGGAGGGGCTACACCTTC	CATSRDPGRGYTF
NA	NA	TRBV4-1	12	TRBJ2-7	TGCGCCAGCAGCCACCCAGTAGGCGAGCAGTACTTC	CASSHPVGEQYF
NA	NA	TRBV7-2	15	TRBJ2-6	TGTGCCAGCAGCTTAGGAGGGTTAGGGGCCAACGTCCTGACTTTC	CASSLGGLGANVLTF
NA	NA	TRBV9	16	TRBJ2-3	TGTGCCAGCAGCGTAGTGTCCAGCGCGAGCACAGATACGCAGTATTTT	CASSVVSSASTDTQYF
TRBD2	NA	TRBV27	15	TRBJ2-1	TGTGCCAGCAATCCGGGACTAGCGGGGAACAATGAGCAGTTCTTC	CASNPGLAGNNEQFF
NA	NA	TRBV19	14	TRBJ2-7	TGTGCCAGTAGTATAGACAGGGGATCCTACGAGCAGTACTTC	CASSIDRGSYEQYF
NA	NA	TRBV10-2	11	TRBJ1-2	TGCGCCAGCAGTGGGGGCTATGGCTACACCTTC	CASSGGYGYTF
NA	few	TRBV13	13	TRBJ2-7	TGTGCCAGCAGCCTCGGGCGTGGGTACGAGCAGTACTTC	CASSLGRGYEQYF
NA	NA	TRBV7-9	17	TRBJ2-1	TGTGCCAGCAGCTTAGAGATGGGAGAGGCCTCCTACAATGAGCAGTTCTTC	CASSLEMGEASYNEQFF
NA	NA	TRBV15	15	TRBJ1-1	TGTGCCACCAGCAGGGTCCCCTTTGGGGACACTGAAGCTTTCTTT	CATSRVPFGDTEAFF
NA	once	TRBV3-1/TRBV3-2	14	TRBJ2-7	TGTGCCAGCAGCCAAGGGGCGGGCCACTACGAGCAGTACTTC	CASSQGAGHYEQYF
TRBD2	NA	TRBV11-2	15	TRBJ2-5	TGTGCCAGCGGCAATAGCGGGAGGGGCCAAGAGACCCAGTACTTC	CASGNSGRGQETQYF